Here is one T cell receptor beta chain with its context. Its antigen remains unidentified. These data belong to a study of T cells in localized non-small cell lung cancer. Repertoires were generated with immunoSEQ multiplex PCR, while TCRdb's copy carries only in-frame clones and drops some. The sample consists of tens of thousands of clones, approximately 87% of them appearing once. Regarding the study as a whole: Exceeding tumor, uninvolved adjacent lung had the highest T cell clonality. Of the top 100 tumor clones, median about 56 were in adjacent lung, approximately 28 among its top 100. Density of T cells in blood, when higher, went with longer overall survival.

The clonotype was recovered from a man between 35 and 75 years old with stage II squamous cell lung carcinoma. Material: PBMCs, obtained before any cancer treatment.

CDR3 DNA sequence: TGTGCCAGCAGTTACTGGGACGGGGAGCTGTTTTTT. It specifies CASSYWDGELFF. The rearrangement links TRBV6-5 to TRBJ2-2, with D uncertain. The CDR3 contains 12 residues. Between the trimmed V and J ends, which lost 1 base and 7 bases, there was a span of 4 bases. Per the germline V gene, CDR1 is MNHEY and CDR2 is SVGAGI.